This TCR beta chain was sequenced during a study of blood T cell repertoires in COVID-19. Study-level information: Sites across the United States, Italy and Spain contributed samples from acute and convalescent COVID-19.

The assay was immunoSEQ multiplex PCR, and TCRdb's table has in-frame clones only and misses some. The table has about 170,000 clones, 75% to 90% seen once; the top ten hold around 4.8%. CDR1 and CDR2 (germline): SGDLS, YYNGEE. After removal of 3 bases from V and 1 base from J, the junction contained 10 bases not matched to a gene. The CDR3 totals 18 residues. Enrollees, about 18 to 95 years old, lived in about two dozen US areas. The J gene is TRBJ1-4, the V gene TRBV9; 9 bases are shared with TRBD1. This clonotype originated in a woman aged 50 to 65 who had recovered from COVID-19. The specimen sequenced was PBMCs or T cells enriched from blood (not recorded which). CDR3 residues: CASSAARQGGVTNEKLFF. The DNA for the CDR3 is TGTGCCAGCAGCGCCGCGAGACAGGGGGGTGTAACTAATGAAAAACTGTTTTTT. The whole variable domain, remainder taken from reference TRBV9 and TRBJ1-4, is DSGVTQTPKHLITATGQRVTLRCSPRSGDLSVYWYQQSLDQGLQFLIQYYNGEERAKGNILERFSAQQFPDLHSELNLSSLELGDSALYFCASSAARQGGVTNEKLFFGSGTQLSVL.